The source of this T cell receptor beta chain is a study of radiation and T cells in renal cell carcinoma. The treatment denotes: treatment-naive control, cytoreductive nephrectomy. Control tumor donors were a handful of females and roughly ten males, median age approximately 60 years. Assay used: immunoSEQ multiplex PCR; TCRdb lists only in-frame clones, some missing. This sample has around 20,000 clones, with around three fifths found just once. CDR1 and CDR2 from the germline V gene are MNHNS and SASEGT. Germline trimming cut 6 bases from V and 11 bases from J; bases unmatched to any gene: 9. The CDR3 loop spans 12 amino acids.

This specimen consisted of tumor tissue, obtained from a patient whose treatment was nephrectomy without radiotherapy. The chain is built from TRBV6-1 and TRBJ1-1, with 7 bases identical to TRBD1. The sequence was obtained from a man between 45 and 60 years old with renal cell carcinoma. In DNA form, the CDR3 reads TGTGCCAGCAGAGATACAGGGGTGGGTGCTTTCTTT. The encoded protein is CASRDTGVGAFF.